This is a list of T cell receptor beta chains from one sample in a study of T cell responses to AZD1222 COVID-19 vaccine. This table comes from immunoSEQ multiplex PCR, and its TCRdb copy is limited to in-frame clones, with some not included. The data hold under 120,000 clones, with around 95% observed a single time. The sample in question was peripheral blood, obtained on day 0 of AZD1222 vaccination. All receptors come from an adult in good health. Both conserved end residues are part of each CDR3. D genes are given only for firm matches. A row's size may be missing; if present it is once, few, many or a size class.

>TRBV11-1|TRBJ1-1|NA|NA
TGTGCCAGCAGGGATCAGCTAAACACTGAAGCTTTCTTT
CASRDQLNTEAFF
>TRBV11-1|TRBJ2-1|NA|few
TGTGCCAGCAGCTTAGTTAGTCTAGTGGACTACAATGAGCAGTTCTTC
CASSLVSLVDYNEQFF
>TRBV5-5|TRBJ1-2|NA|NA
TGTGCCAGCAGCTTACCCATACAGGGTGTCGACTATGGCTACACCTTC
CASSLPIQGVDYGYTF
>TRBV12-3/TRBV12-4|TRBJ2-7|NA|NA
TGTGCCAGCAGCCCTGTGAACTACGAGCAGTACTTC
CASSPVNYEQYF
>TRBV20-1|TRBJ2-4|TRBD2|NA
TGCAGTGCTAGTTCTTGGGTCAGCGGGGCAGACATTCAGTACTTC
CSASSWVSGADIQYF
>TRBV28|TRBJ1-2|NA|NA
TGTGCCAGCAGTTTGGGTCTTTACTATGGCTACACCTTC
CASSLGLYYGYTF
>TRBV6-1|TRBJ1-1|NA|NA
TGTGCCAGCAGTGAATTTGACAGCTATAACACTGAAGCTTTCTTT
CASSEFDSYNTEAFF
>TRBV2|TRBJ2-1|NA|NA
TGTGCCAGCAGTGATGGCAGGTTGGGATACAATGAGCAGTTCTTC
CASSDGRLGYNEQFF
>TRBV23-1|TRBJ1-5|NA|NA
TGCGCCAGCAGTCAATCGGGCACTTCCCCAGCCCAGCATTTT
CASSQSGTSPAQHF
>TRBV19|TRBJ1-6|NA|NA
TGTGCCAGTAGTATAGGGACGGATCGGGGTTCACCCCTCCACTTT
CASSIGTDRGSPLHF
>TRBV19|TRBJ1-5|NA|NA
TGTGCCACATGGGACTCCTTTTTAAGAAATCAGCCCCAGCATTTT
CATWDSFLRNQPQHF
>TRBV12-5|TRBJ1-3|NA|NA
TGTGCTAGTGGCCCCACGCCAGGAAACACCATATATTTT
CASGPTPGNTIYF
>TRBV28|TRBJ2-7|NA|NA
TGTGCCAGCAGTTTACCAGGATACGAGCAGTACTTC
CASSLPGYEQYF
>TRBV27|TRBJ1-5|NA|NA
TGTGCCAGCAGTACCTTTGGACAGAGCAATCAGCCCCAGCATTTT
CASSTFGQSNQPQHF
>TRBV5-4|TRBJ2-1|TRBD2|once
TGTGCCAGCAGCTTGGGGGGGGGAGAGCAGTTCTTC
CASSLGGGEQFF
>TRBV28|TRBJ1-6|NA|NA
TGTGCCACAATGACAGGACATAATTCACCCCTCCACTTT
CATMTGHNSPLHF
>TRBV15|TRBJ1-1|NA|NA
TGTGCCACCAGCAGCGAGGTACGGAACACTGAAGCTTTCTTT
CATSSEVRNTEAFF
>TRBV4-1|TRBJ2-3|NA|NA
TGCGCCAGCAGCCCTACGGGGACCTCACGCACAGATACGCAGTATTTT
CASSPTGTSRTDTQYF
>TRBV11-3|TRBJ1-1|NA|NA
TGTGCCAGCAGCCAGCCCGCCAGGGGTACTGAAGCTTTCTTT
CASSQPARGTEAFF
>TRBV7-9|TRBJ1-2|NA|NA
TGTGCCAGCAGACCCACCGGGAGGGGCTTGGGCTACACCTTC
CASRPTGRGLGYTF
>TRBV12-5|TRBJ1-6|TRBD1|NA
TGTGCTACCGCGGGACAGAATAATTCACCCCTCCACTTT
CATAGQNNSPLHF
>TRBV24-1|TRBJ1-1|NA|NA
TGTGCCACCAGTGTCACCAGGAGGTCCAGAAGGATGAACACTGAAGCTTTCTTT
CATSVTRRSRRMNTEAFF
>TRBV20-1|TRBJ1-5|NA|NA
TGCAGTGCTAGTGGGCAGGTTCCTGGTCCCCAGCATTTT
CSASGQVPGPQHF
>TRBV6-5|TRBJ2-7|NA|NA
TGTGCCAGCACTACCGGGTCTTCATACGAGCAGTACTTC
CASTTGSSYEQYF
>TRBV6-5|TRBJ1-2|NA|NA
TGTGCCAGCAGACGCGGGGGCTATGGCTACACCTTC
CASRRGGYGYTF
>TRBV5-1|TRBJ2-5|NA|NA
TGCGCCAGCAGCACGGCGGGCAGGCAAGAGACCCAGTACTTC
CASSTAGRQETQYF
>TRBV28|TRBJ1-5|NA|NA
TGTGCCAGCAGTTTAGTTCCTCCTGGCAATCAGCCCCAGCATTTT
CASSLVPPGNQPQHF
>TRBV21-1|TRBJ1-2|NA|NA
TGTGCCAGCAGTTCGACAGGGGGCCTTCCAAGGGGCTACACCTTC
CASSSTGGLPRGYTF
>TRBV5-1|TRBJ1-5|NA|NA
TGCGCCAGCAGCTGGGGGCCACGGGGTACTAATAGCAATCAGCCCCAGCATTTT
CASSWGPRGTNSNQPQHF
>TRBV12-3/TRBV12-4|TRBJ1-1|NA|NA
TGTGCCAGCAGTTTAGTGCCGGACACTGAAGCTTTCTTT
CASSLVPDTEAFF
>TRBV5-1|TRBJ2-2|NA|NA
TGCGCCAGCAGCCTGCTTGGCCCCGGGGAGCTGTTTTTT
CASSLLGPGELFF
>TRBV5-5|TRBJ2-1|NA|NA
TGTGCCAGCAGCTTTGGACTGGGACGAAGCTCCTACAATGAGCAGTTCTTC
CASSFGLGRSSYNEQFF
>TRBV27|TRBJ2-2|TRBD1|once
TGTGCCAGCAGTTCTCGCAGGGGGCCCGGGGAGCTGTTTTTT
CASSSRRGPGELFF
>TRBV5-1|TRBJ1-6|NA|NA
TGCGCCAGCAGCGTAGGGGACACAGCGATCCCCTATAATTCACCCCTCCACTTT
CASSVGDTAIPYNSPLHF
>TRBV7-3|TRBJ2-1|NA|NA
TGTGCCAGCAGCTTAACGGGTTCAGAGCAGTTCTTC
CASSLTGSEQFF
>TRBV6-2/TRBV6-3|TRBJ1-4|NA|once
TGTGCCAGCAGCCATACGAAAGTCTATGAAAAACTGTTTTTT
CASSHTKVYEKLFF
>TRBV2|TRBJ1-2|NA|once
TGTGCCAGCAGTGAAGGGGAACGGGACGGAAACATTTGGCCAAACTATGGCTACACCTTC
CASSEGERDGNIWPNYGYTF
>TRBV6-5|TRBJ1-3|NA|NA
TGTGCCAGCAGTCGCACTCACCCCGGGAGAAACACCATATATTTT
CASSRTHPGRNTIYF
>TRBV12-3/TRBV12-4|TRBJ2-1|NA|NA
TGTGCCAGCAGTTTAAGAGTGCAGGAGCAGTTCTTC
CASSLRVQEQFF
>TRBV6-1|TRBJ1-2|NA|NA
TGTGCCAGCAGTGAAGGAGGGCAATGGCTGAGCTACACCTTC
CASSEGGQWLSYTF
>TRBV9|TRBJ1-1|NA|NA
TGTGCCAGCAGCGTTGATGGGGACACTGAAGCTTTCTTT
CASSVDGDTEAFF
>TRBV25-1|TRBJ2-7|TRBD1|NA
TGTGCCAGTACAGGACAGGAGTCCTACGAGCAGTACTTC
CASTGQESYEQYF
>TRBV2|TRBJ2-4|TRBD2|NA
TGTGCCAGCAGTGTTTCGAGCGGGGGGGACATTCAGTACTTC
CASSVSSGGDIQYF
>TRBV5-1|TRBJ2-2|NA|NA
TGCGCCAGCAGCCCCTCCGCAGGGTCCGGGGAGCTGTTTTTT
CASSPSAGSGELFF
>TRBV9|TRBJ1-2|NA|NA
TGTGCCAGCAGCGGCTTTTCGTCTAACTATGGCTACACCTTC
CASSGFSSNYGYTF
>TRBV29-1|TRBJ1-2|NA|NA
TGCAGCGTGGGACAACCTCTTAACTATGGCTACACCTTC
CSVGQPLNYGYTF
>TRBV9|TRBJ2-1|NA|NA
TGTGCCAGCAGCGTAGTCTGGACCGCCAGCCACAATGAGCAGTTCTTC
CASSVVWTASHNEQFF
>TRBV19|TRBJ1-4|TRBD1|NA
TGTGCCAGTACCAACCACCTCACAGGGGAGGGTGAAAAACTGTTTTTT
CASTNHLTGEGEKLFF
>TRBV19|TRBJ2-7|NA|once
TGTGCCAGTAGTACCCTACAGGGTATTATCCACGAGCAGTACTTC
CASSTLQGIIHEQYF
>TRBV28|TRBJ1-1|NA|NA
TGTGCCAGCGTGGGCGGAATGAACACTGAAGCTTTCTTT
CASVGGMNTEAFF
>TRBV5-1|TRBJ2-7|TRBD1|NA
TGCGCCAGCAGCCGATCCGGGACAGGGACCTACGAGCAGTACTTC
CASSRSGTGTYEQYF
>TRBV7-9|TRBJ1-1|NA|NA
TGTGCCAGCAGCTTCTTGGAGGGCACTGAAGCTTTCTTT
CASSFLEGTEAFF
>TRBV7-9|TRBJ2-3|TRBD1|NA
TGTGCCAGCAGTGACGACAGGGGTGGGGATACGCAGTATTTT
CASSDDRGGDTQYF
>TRBV10-3|TRBJ1-4|TRBD1|NA
TGTGCCATCAGCCCCGGGACAGGGGAACATGAAAAACTGTTTTTT
CAISPGTGEHEKLFF
>TRBV28|TRBJ2-1|NA|NA
TGTGCCAGCAATTCACTGGCGGAGGGCGGAGGCAATGAGCAGTTCTTC
CASNSLAEGGGNEQFF
>TRBV10-3|TRBJ2-3|TRBD2|NA
TGTGCCATCAGTGAGTTCGGCACTAGCGGAAGCACAGATACGCAGTATTTT
CAISEFGTSGSTDTQYF
>TRBV19|TRBJ2-3|NA|NA
TGTGCCAGTACCAGGGTTCAAGGGGATACGCAGTATTTT
CASTRVQGDTQYF
>TRBV7-2|TRBJ1-2|TRBD1|NA
TGTGCCAGCAGCTCCCCGACAGGGATGCGTGGCTACACCTTC
CASSSPTGMRGYTF